The 24 T cell receptor beta chains below come from one sample, sequenced in a study of response to subunit inactivated influenza vaccine. Each CDR3 protein gets one entry after TCRdb re-called the RT-PCR reads with MiXCR. The sample lists over 150,000 distinct CDR3 sequences, around 11% occurring once. The sample in question was CD8+ T cells sorted from PBMCs, obtained approximately 25 months after vaccination. The receptors shown here come from a man aged 45 to 75 who received an inactivated influenza vaccine.

The CDR3 DNA reads TGTGCCAGCAGTTTACTCTCCAGGGTGGGGGCAGATACGCAGTATTTT. The encoded protein is CASSLLSRVGADTQYF. The chain couples TRBV27 to TRBJ2-3; D possibly uses TRBD1 or TRBD2 (5 bases each). Trimming took off 2 bases at V and 4 bases at J, with 16 bases between the two ends. Germline V CDR1 and CDR2: MNHEY, SMNVEV (reference sequence). CDR3 length equals 16 residues.

This clonotype was seen a few times. The V call is TRBV6-1, the J call TRBJ2-1, with D perhaps matching TRBD2 (6 bases). Germline V CDR1 and CDR2: MNHNS, SASEGT. This CDR3 is built from 15 residues. The V end lost 8 bases, the J end lost 0 bases, and 14 bases lay between the germline ends. The CDR3 bases are TGTGCCAGCGCTACGCGGGGCAGCTCCTACAATGAGCAGTTCTTC. It is translated as CASATRGSSYNEQFF.

This clonotype was seen more than once but under ten times. J is TRBJ2-5 and V is TRBV4-3; 7 bases align to TRBD2. The CDR3 consists of 14 residues. Per germline, CDR1 LGHNA and CDR2 YSLEER. V dropped 5 bases and J dropped 4; count of bases not matched to a gene: 7. DNA of the CDR3: TGCGCCAGCAGCTCGGGACTAATAAGAGAGACCCAGTACTTC. It translates to CASSSGLIRETQYF.

This clonotype has at least ten counts. CDR3 nucleotides: TGTGCCAGCAGTTATTCTGTAAGCTCGGCTGGGGCCAACGTCCTGACTTTC. It specifies CASSYSVSSAGANVLTF. This chain links TRBV6-5 with TRBJ2-6; D gene uncertain. Trimming took off 3 bases at V and 2 bases at J, with 14 bases between the two ends. Germline CDR1 MNHEY, CDR2 SVGAGI. CDR3 size: 17 residues.

This clonotype was seen a few times. J is TRBJ1-5 and V is TRBV12-3 or TRBV12-4, with D perhaps matching TRBD1 (5 bases). The CDR3 runs to 14 residues. Trimming removed 1 base at V and 3 bases at J, with 7 bases between. This CDR3 is CASSLGGVNQPQHF. CDR3 bases: TGTGCCAGCAGTTTAGGGGGGGTCAATCAGCCCCAGCATTTT.

This rearrangement joins TRBV2 to TRBJ1-1; D possibly corresponds to TRBD1 (6 bases). CDR1 is SNHLY and CDR2 is FYNNEI in the germline V gene. V lost 1 base and J 8 bases, leaving 8 bases between the germline ends. The CDR3 runs 12 residues. The CDR3 coding sequence is TGTGCCAGCAGTGAAGGAGGGGGGGAAGCTTTCTTT. Translation gives CASSEGGGEAFF.

This clonotype occurred many times. The chain combines TRBV7-9 with TRBJ1-5; D gene ambiguous. The germline V gene has CDR1 SEHNR and CDR2 FQNEAQ (reference sequence). The CDR3 has 12 residues. Trimming cost V 1 base and J 5 bases, with 3 bases left between them. CDR3 DNA: TGTGCCAGCAGCTTAGGCCATCAGCCCCAGCATTTT. Translating gives CASSLGHQPQHF.

V is TRBV12-3 or TRBV12-4 and J is TRBJ2-3; D may be TRBD2 (6 bases). V lost 2 bases to trimming and J lost 4 bases, with 13 bases between them. The CDR3 runs 15 residues. CDR3 bases: TGTGCCAGCAGTTTAAGACTAGATTTGTCAGATACGCAGTATTTT. This codes for CASSLRLDLSDTQYF.

This clonotype was recorded at least ten times. The rearrangement uses TRBV6-5 and TRBJ2-7; D gene ambiguous. This CDR3 contains 11 residues. Germline assignment: CDR1 MNHEY and CDR2 SVGAGI. The V gene lost 4 bases and the J gene lost 3 bases, with 4 bases spanning the gap. The CDR3 nucleotides are TGTGCCAGCAGTTCTTACTACGAGCAGTACTTC. Protein sequence: CASSSYYEQYF.

At least ten counts were recorded for this clonotype. The genes are TRBV10-3 and TRBJ1-1, with D possibly TRBD1 on 5 matching bases. Per the germline V gene, CDR1 is ENHRY and CDR2 is SYGVKD. V was clipped by 2 bases and J by 4 bases, with 14 bases between them. The CDR3 extends over 15 amino acids. Here the CDR3 reads CAISEPGRAVTEAFF. DNA for the CDR3: TGTGCCATCAGTGAGCCCGGCAGGGCGGTCACTGAAGCTTTCTTT.

This clonotype was seen repeatedly, ten times or more. CDR3 protein: CSVEDGTGNQPQHF. The CDR3 nucleotides are TGCAGCGTTGAAGACGGGACAGGCAATCAGCCCCAGCATTTT. The rearrangement joins TRBV29-1 to TRBJ1-5; 7 nucleotides agree with TRBD1. The CDR3 loop spans 14 amino acids. V lost 0 bases, J lost 2 bases, and 1 base stayed unmatched. Germline lookup yields CDR1 SQVTM and CDR2 ANQGSEA. Using reference TRBV29-1 and TRBJ1-5 for the parts outside the CDR3, the full variable domain is SAVISQKPSRDICQRGTSLTIQCQVDSQVTMMFWYRQQPGQSLTLIATANQGSEATYESGFVIDKFPISRPNLTFSTLTVSNMSPEDSSIYLCSVEDGTGNQPQHFGDGTRLSIL.

The chain links TRBV6-1 to TRBJ2-2; TRBD1 matches at 10 bases. There are 17 residues in the CDR3. From germline, CDR1 is MNHNS and CDR2 SASEGT. Trimming took 6 bases from V and 3 from J; bases not matched to a gene: 10. CDR3 nucleotide sequence: TGTGCCAGCAGCCTACCCAAGACAGGGGGCCACACCGGGGAGCTGTTTTTT. It encodes CASSLPKTGGHTGELFF.

The chain employs TRBV29-1 and TRBJ1-1; D is undetermined. The CDR3 runs 10 residues. The germline V gene encodes CDR1 SQVTM and CDR2 ANQGSEA. Trimming cost V 2 bases and J 10 bases, with 8 bases left between them. The CDR3 spells CSVETLTAFF. The CDR3 bases are TGCAGCGTTGAAACTCTCACAGCTTTCTTT.

This clonotype occurred a few times. The chain recombines TRBV30 with TRBJ1-6; no reliable D call. The ends were cut back, 3 bases at V and 6 bases at J, with 6 bases in the middle. This CDR3 spans 12 amino acids. CDR1 and CDR2 from the germline V gene are GTSNPN and SVGIG (reference sequence). The CDR3 coding sequence is TGTGCCTGGAGAGGTACTAATTCACCCCTCCACTTT. This translates into CAWRGTNSPLHF.

This clonotype was recorded a few times. CDR3 bases: TGTGCCAGCAGCGTAGAGGGACTAGCGGTCAATGAGCAGTTCTTC. Translating gives CASSVEGLAVNEQFF. This sequence joins TRBV9 and TRBJ2-1; TRBD2 aligns across 11 bases. The CDR3 covers 15 residues. Losses at the gene ends were 0 bases for V and 6 bases for J; bases not matched to a gene: 2. The germline CDR1 and CDR2 sequences are SGDLS and YYNGEE.

This chain connects TRBV3-1 to TRBJ2-3; 7 positions agree with TRBD2. J was trimmed by 2 bases and V by 5 bases; bases with no gene match: 7. The CDR3 runs to 15 residues. CDR1 LGHDT and CDR2 YNNKEL come from the germline V gene (reference sequence). The CDR3 sequence: CASSYTGTTTDTQYF. The DNA for the CDR3 is TGTGCCAGCAGCTACACCGGGACTACCACAGATACGCAGTATTTT.

In its sample, this clonotype was seen a few times. The chain uses TRBV4-3 and TRBJ1-4; the D gene is possibly TRBD1 (5 bases). Germline-derived CDR1 and CDR2 are LGHNA and YSLEER. V lost 1 base, J lost 8 bases, and 14 bases lay in between. The length of the CDR3 is 15 residues. The CDR3 nucleotides are TGCGCCAGCAGCCAAGGACGCGGGGGTTGGGAAAAACTGTTTTTT. Amino acid sequence: CASSQGRGGWEKLFF.

The V gene is TRBV5-1, the J gene TRBJ2-3; 10 bases are a match to TRBD1. This CDR3 comprises 14 residues. CDR1 and CDR2 (germline): SGHRS, YFSETQ. The V and J ends lost 4 bases and 4 bases, in that order; junction bases with no gene match: 3. The CDR3 DNA reads as TGCGCCAGCAGCCACGGACAGGGGGCAGATACGCAGTATTTT. It translates to CASSHGQGADTQYF.

The chain has TRBV27 and TRBJ2-1; 9 bases are a match to TRBD1. The ends lost 5 bases at V and 12 bases at J; junction bases unmatched: 14. Germline V lookup: CDR1 MNHEY, CDR2 SMNVEV (reference sequence). The CDR3 length is 15 residues. The CDR3 spells CASSLWGDRVKGQFF. The CDR3 DNA sequence: TGTGCCAGCAGTCTCTGGGGGGACAGGGTGAAGGGGCAGTTCTTC.

This clonotype turned up a few times. This chain uses TRBV28 with TRBJ2-1, with 8 bases aligning to TRBD1. From germline, CDR1 is MDHEN and CDR2 SYDVKM. This CDR3 has 15 residues. Germline trimming cut 6 bases from V and 4 bases from J; bases unmatched to any gene: 8. CDR3 sequence (DNA): TGTGCCAGCAGCTCGGACAGGGTGGGATACAATGAGCAGTTCTTC. Translating it yields CASSSDRVGYNEQFF. Filled out from reference TRBV28 and TRBJ2-1, the complete variable domain reads DVKVTQSSRYLVKRTGEKVFLECVQDMDHENMFWYRQDPGLGLRLIYFSYDVKMKEKGDIPEGYSVSREKKERFSLILESASTNQTSMYLCASSSDRVGYNEQFFGPGTRLTVL.

This clonotype has a handful of counts. This chain uses TRBV9 with TRBJ1-6, with D tentatively TRBD1 (5 bases). V was pared by 0 bases and J by 9 bases, with 10 bases between. The CDR3 has 14 amino acids. Germline V lookup: CDR1 SGDLS, CDR2 YYNGEE. The CDR3 DNA follows: TGTGCCAGCAGCGTAGGCGGGGGGGGTTCACCCCTCCACTTT. This translates into CASSVGGGGSPLHF. The full variable domain, rest sourced from reference TRBV9 and TRBJ1-6, is DSGVTQTPKHLITATGQRVTLRCSPRSGDLSVYWYQQSLDQGLQFLIQYYNGEERAKGNILERFSAQQFPDLHSELNLSSLELGDSALYFCASSVGGGGSPLHFGNGTRLTVT.

V gene TRBV12-3 or TRBV12-4 combines with J gene TRBJ1-2; D is possibly TRBD1 (5 bases). The CDR3 length is 16 residues. Trimming took 0 bases from V and 0 from J, leaving 11 bases between them. The CDR3 DNA sequence: TGTGCCAGCAGTTTAGCTCGGGACGGATCTAACTATGGCTACACCTTC. It codes for CASSLARDGSNYGYTF.

The chain recombines TRBV24-1 with TRBJ1-2; a possible D gene is TRBD1 (5 bases). The CDR3 covers 15 residues. Trimming removed 2 bases from V and 8 bases from J, with 17 bases in between. CDR1 is KGHDR, CDR2 SFDVKD, per germline. The DNA for the CDR3 is TGTGCCACCAGTGATTACCCGGGGGACCCTAAAGGCTACACCTTC. This encodes CATSDYPGDPKGYTF.

This clonotype was seen more than once but under ten times. The rearrangement uses TRBV3-1 and TRBJ2-3, with D unclear. The germline V gene encodes CDR1 LGHDT and CDR2 YNNKEL (reference sequence). V was clipped by 0 bases and J by 1 base, with 5 bases between them. The CDR3 spans 14 residues. This chain's CDR3 is CASSQEWGTDTQYF. The CDR3 bases are TGTGCCAGCAGCCAAGAATGGGGCACAGATACGCAGTATTTT.